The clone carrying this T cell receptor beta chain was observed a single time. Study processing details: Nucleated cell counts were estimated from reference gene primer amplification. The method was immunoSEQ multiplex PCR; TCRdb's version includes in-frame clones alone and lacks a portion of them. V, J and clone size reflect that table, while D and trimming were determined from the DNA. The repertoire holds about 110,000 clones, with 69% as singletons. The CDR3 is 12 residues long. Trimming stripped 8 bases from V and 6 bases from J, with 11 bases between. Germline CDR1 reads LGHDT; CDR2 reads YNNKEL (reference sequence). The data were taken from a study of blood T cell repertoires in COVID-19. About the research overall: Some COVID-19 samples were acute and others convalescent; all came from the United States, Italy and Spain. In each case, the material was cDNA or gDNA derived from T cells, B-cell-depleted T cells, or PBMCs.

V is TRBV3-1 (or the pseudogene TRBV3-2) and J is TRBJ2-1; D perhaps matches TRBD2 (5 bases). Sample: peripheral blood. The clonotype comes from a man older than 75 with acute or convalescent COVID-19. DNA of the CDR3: TGTGCCAGCGAGGGCGGCAGCAATGAGCAGTTCTTC. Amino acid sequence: CASEGGSNEQFF.